This record concerns one T cell receptor (beta chain) sequence. The data originate from a study of monozygotic twins with inflammatory bowel disease. TCRdb reprocessed the 5' RACE reads, with one entry per CDR3 protein and no DNA. The data show about 330,000 distinct CDR3 sequences, and the top ten clones hold 2% to 2.5%. This sequence was found in a human donor with ulcerative colitis or Crohn's disease, or a healthy co-twin of an affected twin (not recorded which). Sequenced material: blood.

This chain's CDR3 is CASSHDHRWSGELFF. The chain uses TRBV14 and TRBJ2-2. Germline values: CDR1 SGHDN, CDR2 FVKESK. CDR3 size: 15 residues.